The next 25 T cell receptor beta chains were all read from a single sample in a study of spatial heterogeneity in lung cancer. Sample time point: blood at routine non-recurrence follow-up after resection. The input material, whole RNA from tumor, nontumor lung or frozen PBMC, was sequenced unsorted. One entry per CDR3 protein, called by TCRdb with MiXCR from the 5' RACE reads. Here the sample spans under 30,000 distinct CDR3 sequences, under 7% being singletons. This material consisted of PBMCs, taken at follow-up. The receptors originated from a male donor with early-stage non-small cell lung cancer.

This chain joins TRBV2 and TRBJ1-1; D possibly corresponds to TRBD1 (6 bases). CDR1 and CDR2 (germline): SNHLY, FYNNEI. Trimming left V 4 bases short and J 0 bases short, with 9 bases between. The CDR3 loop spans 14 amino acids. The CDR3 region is CASSVGGLNTEAFF. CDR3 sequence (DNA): TGTGCCAGCAGTGTGGGGGGGCTGAACACTGAAGCTTTCTTT.

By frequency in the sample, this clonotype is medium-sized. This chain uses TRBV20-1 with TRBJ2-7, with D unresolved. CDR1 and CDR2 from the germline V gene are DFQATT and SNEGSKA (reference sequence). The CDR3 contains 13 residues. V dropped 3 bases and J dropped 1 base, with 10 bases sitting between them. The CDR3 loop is CSASTSLSYEQYF. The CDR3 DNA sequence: TGCAGTGCTAGTACAAGCCTTTCCTACGAGCAGTACTTC.

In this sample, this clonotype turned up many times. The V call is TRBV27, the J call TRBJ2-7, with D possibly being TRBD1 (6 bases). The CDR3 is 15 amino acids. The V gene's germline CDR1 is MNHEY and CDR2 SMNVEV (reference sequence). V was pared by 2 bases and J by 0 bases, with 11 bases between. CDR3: CASSLRPGDSYEQYV. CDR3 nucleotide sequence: TGTGCCAGCAGTTTAAGGCCAGGGGACTCCTACGAGCAGTACGTC.

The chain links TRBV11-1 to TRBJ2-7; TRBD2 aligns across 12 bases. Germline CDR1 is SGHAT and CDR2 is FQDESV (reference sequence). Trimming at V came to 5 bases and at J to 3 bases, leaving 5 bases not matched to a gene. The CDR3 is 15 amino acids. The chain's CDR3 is CASSGAGLAGYEQYF. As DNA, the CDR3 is TGTGCCAGCAGCGGCGCGGGACTAGCGGGCTACGAGCAGTACTTC.

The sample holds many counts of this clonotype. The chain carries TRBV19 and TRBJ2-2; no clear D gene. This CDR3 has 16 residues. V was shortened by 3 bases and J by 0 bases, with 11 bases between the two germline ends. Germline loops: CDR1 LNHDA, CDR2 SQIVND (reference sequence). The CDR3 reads CASSIWPGTNTGELFF. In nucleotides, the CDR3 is TGTGCCAGTAGTATTTGGCCAGGAACGAACACCGGGGAGCTGTTTTTT.

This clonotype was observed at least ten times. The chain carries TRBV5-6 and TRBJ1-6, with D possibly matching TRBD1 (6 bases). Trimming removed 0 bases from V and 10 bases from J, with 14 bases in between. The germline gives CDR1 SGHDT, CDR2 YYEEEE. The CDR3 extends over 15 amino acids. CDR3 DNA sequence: TGTGCCAGCAGCTTGGGGGCAGGGGAGAGGTCACCCCTCCACTTT. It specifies CASSLGAGERSPLHF.

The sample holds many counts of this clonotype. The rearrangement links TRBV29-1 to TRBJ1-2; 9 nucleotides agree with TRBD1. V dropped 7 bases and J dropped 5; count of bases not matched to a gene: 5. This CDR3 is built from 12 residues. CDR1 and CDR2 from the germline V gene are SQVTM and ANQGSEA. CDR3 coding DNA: TGCAGCGGGGGACAGGGAACTTATGGCTACACCTTC. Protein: CSGGQGTYGYTF.

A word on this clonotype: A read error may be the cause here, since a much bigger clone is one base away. The CDR3 DNA reads as TGTGCCAGCAGTCCGGCCCGGGGGAACTCCTACGAGCAGTACTTC. It yields the protein CASSPARGNSYEQYF. The chain uses TRBV6-6 and TRBJ2-7; maybe TRBD2 (6 bases). The CDR3 is 15 amino acids. The V and J ends lost 5 bases and 0 bases respectively, with 14 bases between them. Germline values: CDR1 MNHNY, CDR2 SVGAGI (reference sequence).

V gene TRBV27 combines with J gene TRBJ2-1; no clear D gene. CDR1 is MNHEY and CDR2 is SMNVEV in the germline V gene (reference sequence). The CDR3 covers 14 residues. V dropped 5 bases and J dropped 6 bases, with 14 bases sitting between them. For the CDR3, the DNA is TGTGCCAGCAGTCCACTGCAGGCCCCCAATGAGCAGTTCTTC. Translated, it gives CASSPLQAPNEQFF.

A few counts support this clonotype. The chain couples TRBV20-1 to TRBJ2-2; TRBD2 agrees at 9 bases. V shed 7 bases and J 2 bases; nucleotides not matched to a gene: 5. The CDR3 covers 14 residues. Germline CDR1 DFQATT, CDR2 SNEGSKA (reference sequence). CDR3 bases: TGCAGTGTTCCGACTAGCGGCAACACCGGGGAGCTGTTTTTT. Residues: CSVPTSGNTGELFF.

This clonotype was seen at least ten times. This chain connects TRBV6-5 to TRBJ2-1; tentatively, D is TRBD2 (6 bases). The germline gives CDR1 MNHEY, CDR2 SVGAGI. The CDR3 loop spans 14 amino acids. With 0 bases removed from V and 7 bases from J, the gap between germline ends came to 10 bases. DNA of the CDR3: TGTGCCAGCAGTTACTCTTTTGCGGGAAATGAGCAGTTCTTC. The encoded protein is CASSYSFAGNEQFF.

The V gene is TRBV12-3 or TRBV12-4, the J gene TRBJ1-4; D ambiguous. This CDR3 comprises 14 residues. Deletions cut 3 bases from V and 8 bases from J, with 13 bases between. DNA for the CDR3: TGTGCCAGCAGTTTGGGTGGGTTAGAGGAAAAACTGTTTTTT. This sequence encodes CASSLGGLEEKLFF.

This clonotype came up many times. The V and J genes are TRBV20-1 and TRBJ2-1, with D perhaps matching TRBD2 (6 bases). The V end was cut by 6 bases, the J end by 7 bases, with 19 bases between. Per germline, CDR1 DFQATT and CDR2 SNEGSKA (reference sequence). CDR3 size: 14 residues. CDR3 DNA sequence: TGCAGTGCCCCCGAGGGACTGGGAAGGAATGAGCAGTTCTTC. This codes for CSAPEGLGRNEQFF.

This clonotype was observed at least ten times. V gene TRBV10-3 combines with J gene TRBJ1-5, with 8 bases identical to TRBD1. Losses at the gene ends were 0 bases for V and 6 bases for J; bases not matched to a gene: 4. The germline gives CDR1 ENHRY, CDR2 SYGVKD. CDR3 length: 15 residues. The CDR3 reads CAISESGTGFQPQHF. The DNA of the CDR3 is TGTGCCATCAGTGAGTCGGGGACAGGATTTCAGCCCCAGCATTTT.

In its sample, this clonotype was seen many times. CDR3 loop: CSATTGNTEAFF. In DNA, the CDR3 is TGCAGTGCTACGACAGGGAACACTGAAGCTTTCTTT. This rearrangement joins TRBV20-1 to TRBJ1-1; the D gene is possibly TRBD1 (6 bases). This CDR3 has 12 residues. Germline loops: CDR1 DFQATT, CDR2 SNEGSKA (reference sequence). The ends were cut back, 4 bases at V and 1 base at J, with 7 bases in the middle.

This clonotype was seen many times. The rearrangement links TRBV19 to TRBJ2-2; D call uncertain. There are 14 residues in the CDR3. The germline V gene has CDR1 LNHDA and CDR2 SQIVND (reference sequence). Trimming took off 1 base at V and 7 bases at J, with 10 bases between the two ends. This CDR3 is CASSIVQAVGELFF. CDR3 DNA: TGTGCCAGTAGTATAGTTCAGGCTGTCGGGGAGCTGTTTTTT.

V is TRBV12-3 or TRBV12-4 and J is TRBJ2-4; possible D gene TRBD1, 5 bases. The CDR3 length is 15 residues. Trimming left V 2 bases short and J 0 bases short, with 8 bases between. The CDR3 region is CASSLSGQAKNIQYF. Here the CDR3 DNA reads TGTGCCAGCAGTTTATCCGGACAAGCCAAAAACATTCAGTACTTC.

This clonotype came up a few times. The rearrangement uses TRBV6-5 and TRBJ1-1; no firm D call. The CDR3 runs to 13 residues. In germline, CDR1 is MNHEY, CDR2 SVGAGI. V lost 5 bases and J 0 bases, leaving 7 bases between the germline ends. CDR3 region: CASSREMNTEAFF. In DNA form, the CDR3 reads TGTGCCAGCAGTAGAGAGATGAACACTGAAGCTTTCTTT.

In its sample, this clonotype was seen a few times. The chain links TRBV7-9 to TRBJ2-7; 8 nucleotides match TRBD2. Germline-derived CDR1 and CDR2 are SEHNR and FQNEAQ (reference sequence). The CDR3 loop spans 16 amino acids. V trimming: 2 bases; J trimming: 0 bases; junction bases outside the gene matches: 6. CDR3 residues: CASSLIVAGSSYEQYV. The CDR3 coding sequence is TGTGCCAGCAGCTTAATTGTAGCGGGGAGCTCCTACGAGCAGTACGTC.

The CDR3 DNA follows: TGTGCCAGCAGTGGTGTTAGCTCCTACAATGAGCAGTTCTTC. Translated, it gives CASSGVSSYNEQFF. This chain joins TRBV12-3 or TRBV12-4 and TRBJ2-1; D not resolved. Trimming removed 5 bases from V and 0 bases from J, with 8 bases in between. This CDR3 is built from 14 residues.

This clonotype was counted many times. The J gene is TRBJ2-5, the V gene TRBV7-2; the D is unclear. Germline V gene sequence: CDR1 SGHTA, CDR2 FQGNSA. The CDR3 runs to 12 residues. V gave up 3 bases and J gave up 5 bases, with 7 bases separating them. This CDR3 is CASSFFVETQYF. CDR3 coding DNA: TGTGCCAGCAGCTTTTTTGTCGAGACCCAGTACTTC.

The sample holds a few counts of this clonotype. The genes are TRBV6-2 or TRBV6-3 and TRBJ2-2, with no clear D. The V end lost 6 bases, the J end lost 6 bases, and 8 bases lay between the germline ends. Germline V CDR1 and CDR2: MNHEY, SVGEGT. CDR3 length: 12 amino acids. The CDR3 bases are TGTGCCAGCAGGAACAAGCCCGGGGAGCTGTTTTTT. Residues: CASRNKPGELFF.

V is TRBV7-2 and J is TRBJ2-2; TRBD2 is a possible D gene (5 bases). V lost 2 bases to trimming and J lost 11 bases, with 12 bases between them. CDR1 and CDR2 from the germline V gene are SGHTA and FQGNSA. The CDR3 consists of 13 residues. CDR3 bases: TGTGCCAGCAGCTTACGGACTCCCAGTGAGCTGTTTTTT. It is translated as CASSLRTPSELFF.

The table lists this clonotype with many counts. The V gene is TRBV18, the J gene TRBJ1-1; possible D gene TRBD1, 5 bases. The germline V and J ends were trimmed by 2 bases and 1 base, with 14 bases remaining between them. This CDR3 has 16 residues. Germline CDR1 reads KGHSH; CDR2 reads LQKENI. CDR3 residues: CASSPRTVDRNTEAFF. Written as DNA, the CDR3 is TGTGCCAGCTCACCAAGGACTGTCGACAGGAACACTGAAGCTTTCTTT.

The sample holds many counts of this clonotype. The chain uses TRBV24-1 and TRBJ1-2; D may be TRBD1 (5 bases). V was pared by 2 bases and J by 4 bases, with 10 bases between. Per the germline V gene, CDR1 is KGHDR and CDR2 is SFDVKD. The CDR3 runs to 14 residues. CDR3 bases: TGTGCCACCAGTGATTCAGTCGGGGGCTATGGCTACACCTTC. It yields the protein CATSDSVGGYGYTF.